This TCR beta chain was obtained from a study of cytomegalovirus exposure and HLA in healthy donors. This clone was seen only a few times. Both 60 Vbeta primers and 13 Jbeta primers went into the PCR. The assay was immunoSEQ multiplex PCR, and TCRdb's table has in-frame clones only and misses some. The sample yields under 250,000 clones, over 70% seen once. Germline V CDR1 and CDR2: MNHEY, SVGAGI. The CDR3 extends over 11 amino acids. Between the trimmed V and J ends, which lost 5 bases and 14 bases, there was a span of 15 bases. Input material: PBMCs. This chain joins TRBV6-5 and TRBJ1-2; D is possibly TRBD1 (5 bases). The TCR sequence derives from a boy between 2 and 10 years old in good health and CMV-seronegative. CDR3 nucleotides: TGTGCCAGCAGTAATGGACAAGCCAGGACCTTC. Its protein is CASSNGQARTF.